This T cell receptor beta chain stems from a study of CD4 T cells in relation to SARS-CoV-2 and coronaviruses. Study information: No peptide or an HIV-1 Nef peptide pool served as negative control.

Some clones are missing from TCRdb's copy, which holds only in-frame ones; the method was immunoSEQ multiplex PCR. The sample contains about 17,000 clones, 79% of which appear only once. This clone has a handful of counts. Its antigen is not identified. CD4+ T cells from unexposed donors were obtained before the COVID-19 pandemic (2011-2018). The cells were cultured for about ten days before CD4+ T cells were isolated. Germline CDR1 and CDR2: LGHNA and YNFKEQ. The CDR3 loop spans 16 amino acids. With 1 base removed from V and 4 bases from J, the gap between germline ends came to 17 bases. The chain recombines TRBV4-2 with TRBJ2-7; D possibly corresponds to TRBD1 (6 bases). Sequences were obtained from CD4+ T cells from PBMCs, cultured in vitro. The sequence was obtained from a human donor in good health. CDR3 region: CASSQATGGGWYEQYF. The CDR3 nucleotides read TGTGCCAGCAGCCAAGCGACAGGTGGGGGTTGGTACGAGCAGTACTTC.